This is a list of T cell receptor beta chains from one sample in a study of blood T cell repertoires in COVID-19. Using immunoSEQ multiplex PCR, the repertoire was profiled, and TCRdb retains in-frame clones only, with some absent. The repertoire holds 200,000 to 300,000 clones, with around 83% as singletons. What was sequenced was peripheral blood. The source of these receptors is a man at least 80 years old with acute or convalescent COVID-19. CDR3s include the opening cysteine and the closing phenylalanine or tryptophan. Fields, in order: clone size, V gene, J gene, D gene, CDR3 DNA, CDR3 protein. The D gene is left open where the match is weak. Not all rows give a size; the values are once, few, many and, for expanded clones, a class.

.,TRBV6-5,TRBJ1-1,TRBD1,TGTGCCAGCAGTTCCAAAGACAGGGTAGCTTTCTTT,CASSSKDRVAFF
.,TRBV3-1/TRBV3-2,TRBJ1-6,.,TGTGCCAGCAGCCAGGTTTCAGGGAAAATGAGCAATTCACCCCTCCACTTT,CASSQVSGKMSNSPLHF
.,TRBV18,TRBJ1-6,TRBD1,TGTGCCAGCTCACCGAGACAGGGGGAGTCACCCCTCCACTTT,CASSPRQGESPLHF
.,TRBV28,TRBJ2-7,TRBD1,TGTGCCAGCAGTTCTCCGGGACAGGGGGCCTACGAGCAGTACTTC,CASSSPGQGAYEQYF
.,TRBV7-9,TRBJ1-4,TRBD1,TGTGCCAGCAGCTTAGAACAGGGGAGTGAAAAACTGTTTTTT,CASSLEQGSEKLFF
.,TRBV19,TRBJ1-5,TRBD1,TGTGCCAGTAGCACAGGGGGCCCGCCCCAGCATTTT,CASSTGGPPQHF
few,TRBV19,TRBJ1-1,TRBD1,TGTGCCAGTAGATTAGCCGGGACAGGGGGCACTGAAGCTTTCTTT,CASRLAGTGGTEAFF
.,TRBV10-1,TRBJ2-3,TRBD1,TGCGCCAGCAGTGAGTCTGGGACAGGGGGCCTTCTTAGCACAGATACGCAGTATTTT,CASSESGTGGLLSTDTQYF
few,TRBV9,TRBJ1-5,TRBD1,TGTGCCAGCAGCCCGGGACAGGGAATGGGAAATCAGCCCCAGCATTTT,CASSPGQGMGNQPQHF
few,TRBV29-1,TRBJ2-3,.,TGCAGCGTTGGTAAGCTGGAGGATACGCAGTATTTT,CSVGKLEDTQYF
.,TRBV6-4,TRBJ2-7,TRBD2,TGTGCCAGCAGCATCACACCGGGACTAGCGGCCTACGAGCAGTACTTC,CASSITPGLAAYEQYF
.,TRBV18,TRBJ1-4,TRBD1,TGTGCCAGCTCGGGACAGGGGAATGAAAAACTGTTTTTT,CASSGQGNEKLFF
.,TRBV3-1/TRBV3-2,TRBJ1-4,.,TGTGCCAGCAGCATGCCGGACAGAGCAACTAATGAAAAACTGTTTTTT,CASSMPDRATNEKLFF